This entry lists 26 T cell receptor beta chains sequenced from one sample in a study of cytomegalovirus exposure and HLA in healthy donors. Amplification used 60 Vbeta primers and 13 Jbeta primers. Generated by immunoSEQ multiplex PCR, the TCRdb table keeps only in-frame clones and is missing some. The data show 150,000 to 200,000 clones, 81% seen once. Sample: PBMCs. Receptors originate from a man aged 18 to 29 in good health and CMV-seronegative.

A few counts support this clone. The chain couples TRBV7-2 to TRBJ1-2; no clear D. Germline lookup yields CDR1 SGHTA and CDR2 FQGNSA. This CDR3 spans 14 amino acids. With 5 bases removed from V and 1 base from J, the gap between germline ends came to 11 bases. In DNA, the CDR3 is TGTGCCAGCAGCATACCACAGCTTAACTATGGCTACACCTTC. It is translated as CASSIPQLNYGYTF.

This clone was seen a few times. The rearrangement uses TRBV27 and TRBJ2-2, with D hard to call. V lost 6 bases and J lost 5, with 13 bases in between. Germline V gene lookup returns CDR1 MNHEY and CDR2 SMNVEV (reference sequence). This CDR3 contains 14 residues. The CDR3 DNA sequence: TGTGCCAGCAGACCCAGGTCGGTTACCGGGGAGCTGTTTTTT. It encodes CASRPRSVTGELFF.

The chain links TRBV7-9 to TRBJ2-1; D might be TRBD2 (6 bases). This CDR3 is built from 15 residues. The V and J ends lost 6 bases and 0 bases respectively, with 12 bases between them. Germline V CDR1 and CDR2: SEHNR, FQNEAQ (reference sequence). CDR3 residues: CASSPSGSSYNEQFF. The DNA for the CDR3 is TGTGCCAGCAGTCCCTCCGGGAGCTCCTACAATGAGCAGTTCTTC.

The chain uses TRBV4-3 and TRBJ2-2; TRBD2 agrees at 7 bases. The germline V gene encodes CDR1 LGHNA and CDR2 YSLEER. The CDR3 is 17 residues long. The V gene end was trimmed by 0 bases and the J gene end by 0 bases; junction bases not matched to a gene: 4. Written as DNA, the CDR3 is TGCGCCAGCAGCCAAGATCCCCTAGCGGCGAACACCGGGGAGCTGTTTTTT. Protein product: CASSQDPLAANTGELFF.

The chain employs TRBV10-3 and TRBJ2-7; TRBD1 agrees at 7 bases. The V gene end was trimmed by 10 bases and the J gene end by 2 bases; junction bases not matched to a gene: 14. The CDR3 is 15 residues long. Germline loops: CDR1 ENHRY, CDR2 SYGVKD. The CDR3 protein is CATKDRDSPTYEQYF. The DNA of the CDR3 is TGTGCCACCAAGGACCGGGACAGTCCGACCTACGAGCAGTACTTC.

The chain couples TRBV4-1 to TRBJ2-5, with a tentative D call TRBD1 (5 bases). The V end lost 0 bases, the J end lost 0 bases, and 5 bases lay between the germline ends. The CDR3 consists of 14 residues. Germline V gives CDR1 MGHRA, CDR2 YSYEKL. The DNA of the CDR3 is TGCGCCAGCAGCCAAGAGGACAACCAAGAGACCCAGTACTTC. It yields the protein CASSQEDNQETQYF.

This chain connects TRBV5-4 to TRBJ1-2; D may be TRBD1 (5 bases). This CDR3 is 15 amino acids long. The V end was cut by 3 bases, the J end by 7 bases, with 19 bases between. Germline CDR1 SGHNT, CDR2 YYREEE (reference sequence). CDR3: CASSSLVQGASGYTF. The CDR3 nucleotides are TGTGCCAGCAGCTCCCTCGTCCAAGGGGCTAGTGGCTACACCTTC.

In nucleotides, the CDR3 is TGCGCCAGCAGACCAGGGAAGTCCTACGAGCAGTACTTC. Amino acid sequence: CASRPGKSYEQYF. V is TRBV5-1 and J is TRBJ2-7, with TRBD1 as a possible D gene (5 bases). V lost 5 bases and J lost 1, with 10 bases in between. Germline-derived CDR1 and CDR2 are SGHRS and YFSETQ. This CDR3 contains 13 residues.

This clone occurred a few times. The chain is built from TRBV7-9 and TRBJ2-3; 7 bases match TRBD2. The length of the CDR3 is 16 residues. The germline V gene has CDR1 SEHNR and CDR2 FQNEAQ (reference sequence). V lost 1 base, J lost 5 bases, and 9 bases stayed unmatched. CDR3: CASSLVWRGFVDTQYF. CDR3 coding DNA: TGTGCCAGCAGCTTAGTCTGGCGGGGGTTTGTAGATACGCAGTATTTT.

This chain connects TRBV27 to TRBJ2-7, with TRBD1 matching 7 bases. V lost 6 bases to trimming and J lost 6 bases; unmatched junction nucleotides: 5. Per the germline V gene, CDR1 is MNHEY and CDR2 is SMNVEV (reference sequence). The CDR3 is 12 residues long. The CDR3 DNA reads TGTGCCAGCAGCTCCAGGACAGGCGAGCAGTACTTC. Encoded protein: CASSSRTGEQYF.

Only a few counts were recorded for this clone. The chain has TRBV10-1 and TRBJ2-5; the D gene is possibly TRBD1 (5 bases). CDR3 size: 14 residues. Germline lookup yields CDR1 WNHNN and CDR2 SYGVQD (reference sequence). V was clipped by 5 bases and J by 3 bases, with 13 bases between them. CDR3 in DNA: TGCGCCAGCAGTAACTACAGGAAAAAAGAGACCCAGTACTTC. Its translation is CASSNYRKKETQYF.

V is TRBV7-9 and J is TRBJ2-2; possible D gene TRBD2, 6 bases. V lost 4 bases and J lost 1, with 10 bases in between. The germline V gene has CDR1 SEHNR and CDR2 FQNEAQ (reference sequence). The length of the CDR3 is 15 residues. The CDR3 coding sequence is TGTGCCAGCAGCTCCCTAGCGCTGAACACCGGGGAGCTGTTTTTT. This codes for CASSSLALNTGELFF.

Here the CDR3 DNA reads TGTGCCAGCAGCTTATGGACAGGAACCTACGAGCAGTACTTC. Amino acids: CASSLWTGTYEQYF. The chain uses TRBV13 and TRBJ2-7, with TRBD1 matching over 7 bases. V shed 2 bases, J shed 2 bases, and the junction held 3 bases outside the gene matches. Germline V gene lookup returns CDR1 PRHDT and CDR2 FYEKMQ (reference sequence). The CDR3 is 14 residues long.

The chain couples TRBV7-9 to TRBJ1-6; no firm D call. The CDR3 totals 11 residues. The ends were cut back, 4 bases at V and 7 bases at J, with 2 bases in the middle. CDR1 and CDR2 (germline): SEHNR, FQNEAQ (reference sequence). In DNA, the CDR3 is TGTGCCAGCAGCTCGAATTCACCCCTCCACTTT. Translation: CASSSNSPLHF.

The J gene is TRBJ2-3, the V gene TRBV7-9; 7 bases align to TRBD1. Germline CDR1 reads SEHNR; CDR2 reads FQNEAQ (reference sequence). The CDR3 sequence is 15 residues long. V was clipped by 6 bases and J by 0 bases; unmatched bases: 6. CDR3 coding DNA: TGTGCCAGCAGTCCCGGGACAGCGAGCACAGATACGCAGTATTTT. It specifies CASSPGTASTDTQYF.

V usage is TRBV25-1 and J usage is TRBJ1-5; 7 nucleotides match TRBD1. The CDR3 consists of 13 residues. Germline lookup yields CDR1 MGHDK and CDR2 SYGVNS. Trimming took 6 bases from V and 2 from J; bases not matched to a gene: 1. The CDR3 region is CASRQGRNQPQHF. The CDR3 DNA reads TGTGCCAGCAGACAGGGGCGCAATCAGCCCCAGCATTTT. Filled out from reference TRBV25-1 and TRBJ1-5, the complete variable domain reads EADIYQTPRYLVIGTGKKITLECSQTMGHDKMYWYQQDPGMELHLIHYSYGVNSTEKGDLSSESTVSRIRTEHFPLTLESARPSHTSQYLCASRQGRNQPQHFGDGTRLSIL.

Only a few counts were recorded for this clone. V usage is TRBV5-5 and J usage is TRBJ2-7; TRBD2 is a possible D gene (6 bases). Per the germline V gene, CDR1 is SGHKS and CDR2 is YYEKEE (reference sequence). The CDR3 covers 15 residues. V lost 7 bases and J lost 2, with 19 bases in between. DNA for the CDR3: TGTGCCAGCTCCTCGGCCCCGGGGGTCCCCTACGAGCAGTACTTC. Translated, it gives CASSSAPGVPYEQYF.

Worth noting for this clone: At one end, the junction sequence differs from germline, possibly due to a read error. V is TRBV6-1 and J is TRBJ2-3, with 8 bases that match TRBD2. Germline loops: CDR1 MNHNS, CDR2 SASEGT. The CDR3 contains 15 residues. CDR3 region: CASSRSGESTGTQYF. The CDR3 DNA reads TGTGCCAGCAGTCGTAGCGGGGAAAGCACAGGTACGCAGTATTTT.

This clone was found a few times. The CDR3 sequence: CATPDHTGELFF. CDR3 DNA: TGTGCCACCCCAGATCACACCGGGGAGCTGTTTTTT. The chain combines TRBV7-3 with TRBJ2-2; D is unresolved. The CDR3 covers 12 residues. Germline CDR1 is SGHTA and CDR2 is FQGTGA. Trimming took off 10 bases at V and 3 bases at J, with 9 bases between the two ends.

The chain carries TRBV9 and TRBJ1-4; D is possibly TRBD1 (5 bases). V was cut by 0 bases and J by 4 bases, with 28 bases left in between. This CDR3 contains 21 residues. Germline V gives CDR1 SGDLS, CDR2 YYNGEE. CDR3 sequence: CASSVESEIGVGPLGNEKLFF. The CDR3 DNA follows: TGTGCCAGCAGCGTAGAGAGCGAAATAGGGGTCGGGCCCTTGGGTAATGAAAAACTGTTTTTT.

This clone was detected a few times. V and J are TRBV19 and TRBJ1-5; perhaps TRBD1 as D (5 bases). Trimming removed 6 bases from V and 1 base from J, with 22 bases in between. CDR3 length: 18 residues. Germline V gene lookup returns CDR1 LNHDA and CDR2 SQIVND (reference sequence). The CDR3 DNA follows: TGTGCCAGTAGAACCGGGGGAGGGTGGGAATCGAGCAATCAGCCCCAGCATTTT. Amino acid sequence: CASRTGGGWESSNQPQHF.

V and J are TRBV7-6 and TRBJ2-3, with 10 bases aligning to TRBD2. Germline loops: CDR1 SGHVS, CDR2 FNYEAQ. This CDR3 spans 16 amino acids. V was pared by 5 bases and J by 2 bases, with 7 bases of the junction left unmatched. The CDR3 sequence: CASSPERGGFTDTQYF. Written as DNA, the CDR3 is TGTGCCAGCAGCCCAGAGCGGGGGGGTTTCACAGATACGCAGTATTTT.

This clone was seen a few times. The rearrangement joins TRBV11-3 to TRBJ2-5; D perhaps matches TRBD2 (5 bases). This CDR3 has 16 residues. Trimming cost V 1 base and J 1 base, with 13 bases left between them. CDR1 and CDR2 (germline): SGHNT, YENEEA. CDR3 bases: TGTGCCAGCAGCTTAGGCTCTGCGGGCAGCCAAGAGACCCAGTACTTC. It specifies CASSLGSAGSQETQYF.

The V call is TRBV15, the J call TRBJ1-3; D possibly corresponds to TRBD1 (5 bases). Germline V CDR1 and CDR2: LNHNV, YYDKDF (reference sequence). V was cut by 0 bases and J by 0 bases, with 9 bases left in between. There are 16 residues in the CDR3. CDR3 nucleotide sequence: TGTGCCACCAGCAGAGATCTTGGGGCCTCTGGAAACACCATATATTTT. It yields the protein CATSRDLGASGNTIYF.

The rearrangement joins TRBV5-1 to TRBJ2-5; D may be TRBD1 (6 bases). The J call may be in error: the DNA end matches TRBJ2-7 better. CDR1 and CDR2 from the germline V gene are SGHRS and YFSETQ. The CDR3 is made up of 14 amino acids. The CDR3 sequence is CASSLLGAQDEQYF. For the CDR3, the DNA is TGCGCCAGCAGCTTGTTGGGGGCGCAGGACGAGCAGTACTTC.

V gene TRBV10-3 combines with J gene TRBJ2-3; TRBD2 aligns across 8 bases. Germline CDR1 and CDR2: ENHRY and SYGVKD. The J segment lost 5 bases and the V segment lost 8 bases, leaving 15 bases of the junction unmatched. The CDR3 has 16 residues. CDR3 loop: CAIHAASGRSGDTQYF. CDR3 in DNA: TGTGCCATCCACGCCGCCAGCGGGAGATCGGGAGATACGCAGTATTTT.